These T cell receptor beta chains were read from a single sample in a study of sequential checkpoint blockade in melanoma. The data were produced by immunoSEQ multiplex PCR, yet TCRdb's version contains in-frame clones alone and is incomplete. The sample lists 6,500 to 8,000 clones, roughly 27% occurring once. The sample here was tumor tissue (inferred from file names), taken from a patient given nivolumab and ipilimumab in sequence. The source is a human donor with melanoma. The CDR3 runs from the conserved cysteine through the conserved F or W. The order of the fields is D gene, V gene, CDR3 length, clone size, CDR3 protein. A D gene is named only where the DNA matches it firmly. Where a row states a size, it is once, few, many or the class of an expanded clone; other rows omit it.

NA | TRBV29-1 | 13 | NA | CSVGVYQNYGYTF
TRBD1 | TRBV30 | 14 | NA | CAWKTGTGAYEQYF
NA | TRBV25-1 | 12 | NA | CASTPRNTEAFF
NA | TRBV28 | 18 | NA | CASSLWGTPFRLRHEQFF
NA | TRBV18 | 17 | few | CASSPPDRGIMNTEAFF
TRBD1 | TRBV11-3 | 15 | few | CASSLGDSRNEKLFF
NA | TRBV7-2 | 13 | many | CASSRPGLLEAFF
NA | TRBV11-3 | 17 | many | CASSPQTPPSSYNEQFF
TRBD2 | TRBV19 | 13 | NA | CASSTGTINEQFF
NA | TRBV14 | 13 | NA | CASSQGLGGTQHF
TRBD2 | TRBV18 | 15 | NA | CASSLAGISYNEQFF
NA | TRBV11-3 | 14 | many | CASSLGGSYNEQFF
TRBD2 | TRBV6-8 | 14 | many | CASSRGTSWYEQYF
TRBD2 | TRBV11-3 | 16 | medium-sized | CASSLGLVGPTDTQYF
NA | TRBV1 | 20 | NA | CASSQDLWASGTLGRETQYF
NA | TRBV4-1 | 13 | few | CASSQDGTYEQYF
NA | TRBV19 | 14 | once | CASSIGSKAEKLFF
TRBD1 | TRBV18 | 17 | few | CASSPSIPGTGGEKLFF
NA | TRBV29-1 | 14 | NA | CSVEDILGYNEQFF
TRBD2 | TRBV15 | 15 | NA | CATSRSGAGLYEQYF
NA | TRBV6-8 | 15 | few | CASSYFPSPNTEAFF
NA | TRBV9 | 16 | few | CASSVESPLDTGELFF
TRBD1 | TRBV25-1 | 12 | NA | CASTGQGYGYTF
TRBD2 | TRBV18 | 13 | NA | CASSQTSGDTQYF
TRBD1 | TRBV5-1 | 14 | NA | CASSRGQERGTQYF
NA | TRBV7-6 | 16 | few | CASSSPPGLRTDTQYF
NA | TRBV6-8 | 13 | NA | CASSVRGNQPQHF
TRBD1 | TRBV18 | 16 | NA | CASSPGTGLDEWPQHF
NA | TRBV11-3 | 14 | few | CASSPGGGGSRAFF
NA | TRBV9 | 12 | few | CASSVGPREQFF
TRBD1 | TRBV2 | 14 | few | CAGRQGRVTGELFF
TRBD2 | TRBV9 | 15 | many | CASSVVAGREETQYF
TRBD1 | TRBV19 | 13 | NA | CASIGQVGNTIYF
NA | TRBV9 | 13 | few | CASSPSTGYGYTF
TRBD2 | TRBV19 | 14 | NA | CASKSGGVTGELFF
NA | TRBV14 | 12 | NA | CASSYLEYEQYF
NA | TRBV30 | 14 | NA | CAWSVRGGGGELFF
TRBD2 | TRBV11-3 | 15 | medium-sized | CASSLSGGSYNEQFF
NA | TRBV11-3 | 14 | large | CASSLRSRADTQYF
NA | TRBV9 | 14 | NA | CASAGIGTAGELFF
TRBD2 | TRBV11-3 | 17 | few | CASSLGSTSGTYNEQFF
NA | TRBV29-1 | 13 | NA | CSVAQGGNQPQHF
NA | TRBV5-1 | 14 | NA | CASSLARVEETQYF
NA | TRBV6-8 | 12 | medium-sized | CASPGGFREAFF
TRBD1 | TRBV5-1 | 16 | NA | CASSLDPGQGDEKLFF
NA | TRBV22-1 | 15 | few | CASRLRGRHDQPQHF
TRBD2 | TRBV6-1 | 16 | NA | CASSEEAGALLGEQYF
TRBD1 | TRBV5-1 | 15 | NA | CASSGGTGASYEQYF
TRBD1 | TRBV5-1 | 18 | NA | CASSLDRDRTIYNYGYTF
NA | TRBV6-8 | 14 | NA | CASGGRGTTYGYTF
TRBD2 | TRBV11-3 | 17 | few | CASSQGGTSGRSGEQYF
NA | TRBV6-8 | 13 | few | CASGEGFDEKLFF
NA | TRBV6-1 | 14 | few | CASSEGTVTDTQYF